This record covers a single T cell receptor beta chain. Its antigen specificity is not known. The sample holds no much larger clone one base away, and base qualities are not on file. The method was the immunoSEQ multiplex PCR assay. What TCRdb holds here is the immuneACCESS table cut down to in-frame rearrangements. Part of the clones is not present; checked against another copy, under half of the missing clones reflect an unresolved V gene, and the others are unexplained. Recorded for this sample are almost 90,000 clones; 95% of them occurred a single time. More than 0.3% of the sample belongs to the ten largest clones. These data originate in a study of technical replicates of blood from a handful of donors (dated by TCRdb to 2016 to 2017). A distance of 18 bases separates the germline ends of V and J, which lose 5 bases and 7 bases respectively. Including cysteine and phenylalanine, the CDR3 has 14 amino acids. This entry keeps only the CDR3 DNA: 42 bases, framed from base 1. CDR1 and CDR2, looked up from the germline V gene, are SGDLS and YYNGEE.

Material: T cells isolated from PBMCs. This sequence was found in a human donor in good health. The sequence joins TRBV9 to TRBJ1-2, and perhaps TRBD1 as D gene, on 6 matching bases. Here the CDR3 is given as CASRINDRLGGYTF. The nucleotides read TGTGCCAGCAGGATTAATGACAGGTTAGGTGGCTACACCTTC.